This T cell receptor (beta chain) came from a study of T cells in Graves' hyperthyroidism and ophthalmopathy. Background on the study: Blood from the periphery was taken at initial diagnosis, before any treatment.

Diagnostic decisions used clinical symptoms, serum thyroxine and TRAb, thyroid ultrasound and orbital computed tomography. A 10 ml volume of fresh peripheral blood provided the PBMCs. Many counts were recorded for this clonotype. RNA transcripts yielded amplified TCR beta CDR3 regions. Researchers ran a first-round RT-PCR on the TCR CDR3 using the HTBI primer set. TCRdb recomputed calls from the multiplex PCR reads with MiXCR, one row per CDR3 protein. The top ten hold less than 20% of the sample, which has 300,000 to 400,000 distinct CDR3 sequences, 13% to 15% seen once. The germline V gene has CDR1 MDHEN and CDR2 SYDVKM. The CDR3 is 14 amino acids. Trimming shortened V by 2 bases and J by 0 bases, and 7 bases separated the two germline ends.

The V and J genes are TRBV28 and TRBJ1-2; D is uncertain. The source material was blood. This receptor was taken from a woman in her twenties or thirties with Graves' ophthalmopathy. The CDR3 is CASSLERANYGYTF. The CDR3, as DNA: TGTGCCAGCAGTTTAGAAAGGGCTAACTATGGCTACACCTTC.